A selection of T cell receptor beta chains follows, all from one sample in a study of neoadjuvant nivolumab and ipilimumab in lung cancer. The data were produced by immunoSEQ multiplex PCR, yet TCRdb's version contains in-frame clones alone and is incomplete. The sample holds 7,000 to 8,500 clones; approximately 91% are singletons and the top ten take 2% to 3%. This material consisted of tumor tissue, taken after neoadjuvant nivolumab, alone or with ipilimumab, at or shortly before surgery. The receptors here all came from an adult with non-small cell lung cancer. Some clones in this sample may be carry-over from other donors' samples. Both conserved end residues are part of each CDR3. The D gene is left open where the match is weak. Clone size is not always given. Where it is, it says once, few, many or a class for expanded clones.

V	J	D	size	CDR3	DNA
TRBV5-5	TRBJ1-1	NA	once	CASTLWASFPEAFF	TGTGCCAGCACCCTGTGGGCCAGCTTTCCTGAAGCTTTCTTT
TRBV2	TRBJ1-2	NA	once	CASSVPWEASYGYTF	TGTGCCAGCAGTGTCCCCTGGGAGGCGAGCTATGGCTACACCTTC
TRBV6-4	TRBJ2-1	NA	NA	CASSDRINNEQFF	TGTGCCAGCAGTGACAGGATAAACAATGAGCAGTTCTTC
TRBV5-5	TRBJ2-7	NA	NA	CASSLEGQADFYEQYF	TGTGCCAGCAGCTTGGAGGGGCAAGCAGACTTCTACGAGCAGTACTTC
TRBV6-4	TRBJ2-7	TRBD1	NA	CASSRDRGDEQYF	TGTGCCAGCAGCCGGGACAGGGGTGACGAGCAGTACTTC
TRBV7-2	TRBJ1-2	NA	NA	CASSLTPYLGYGYTF	TGTGCCAGCAGCTTAACCCCTTATCTTGGCTATGGCTACACCTTC
TRBV19	TRBJ1-4	NA	NA	CASTQGVNEKLFF	TGTGCCAGTACCCAGGGAGTTAATGAAAAACTGTTTTTT
TRBV2	TRBJ1-1	NA	NA	CASRGPFEDTEAFF	TGTGCCAGCAGAGGACCTTTTGAAGACACTGAAGCTTTCTTT
TRBV18	TRBJ1-4	NA	NA	CASSPSVLGADEKLFF	TGTGCCAGCTCACCGAGCGTTCTGGGCGCGGACGAAAAACTGTTTTTT
TRBV6-1	TRBJ1-5	NA	NA	CASSTYRVSNQPQHF	TGTGCCAGCAGTACCTACCGGGTAAGCAATCAGCCCCAGCATTTT
TRBV2	TRBJ1-5	NA	few	CASRHGEGNQPQHF	TGTGCCAGCAGACACGGAGAGGGCAATCAGCCCCAGCATTTT
TRBV14	TRBJ1-1	NA	NA	CASSQSGLGPNTEAFF	TGTGCCAGCAGCCAAAGCGGTTTGGGTCCGAACACTGAAGCTTTCTTT
TRBV5-4	TRBJ2-3	TRBD1	NA	CASSLTGATDTQYF	TGTGCCAGCAGTTTGACAGGGGCGACAGATACGCAGTATTTT
TRBV5-1	TRBJ2-7	TRBD1	NA	CASSLKQGSEQYF	TGCGCCAGCAGCTTGAAACAGGGGAGTGAGCAGTACTTC
TRBV11-2	TRBJ2-1	TRBD2	few	CASSSRTSRSSEQFF	TGTGCCAGCAGCTCGAGGACTAGCCGTTCGTCAGAGCAGTTCTTC
TRBV11-2	TRBJ2-2	NA	once	CASSLGARVNTGELFF	TGTGCCAGCAGCTTAGGTGCCAGGGTGAACACCGGGGAGCTGTTTTTT
TRBV5-5	TRBJ1-1	TRBD1	NA	CASSQFLVVGQGDTEAFF	TGTGCCAGCAGCCAGTTTTTAGTGGTAGGACAGGGGGACACTGAAGCTTTCTTT
TRBV2	TRBJ1-5	NA	NA	CASRTEGNQPQHF	TGTGCCAGCAGGACAGAGGGGAACCAGCCCCAGCATTTT
TRBV27	TRBJ1-2	TRBD1	NA	CASSLSPNRGPGYGYTF	TGTGCCAGCAGTTTATCGCCAAACAGGGGGCCGGGCTATGGCTACACCTTC
TRBV13	TRBJ1-1	NA	NA	CASSLVGRTEAFF	TGTGCCAGCAGCTTAGTCGGGCGCACTGAAGCTTTCTTT
TRBV6-5	TRBJ2-5	TRBD1	NA	CASSYTVHRGEETQYF	TGTGCCAGCAGTTACACCGTACACAGGGGGGAGGAGACCCAGTACTTC
TRBV7-6	TRBJ2-7	TRBD2	NA	CASSPRQGLAPLEQYF	TGTGCCAGCAGCCCTCGACAGGGACTAGCGCCCCTCGAGCAGTACTTC
TRBV11-2	TRBJ1-1	NA	NA	CASSLQGRGNTEAFF	TGTGCCAGCAGCTTACAGGGAAGGGGGAACACTGAAGCTTTCTTT
TRBV19	TRBJ2-7	NA	NA	CASSSPGQGSYEQYF	TGTGCCAGTAGTAGTCCCGGTCAAGGATCCTACGAGCAGTACTTC
TRBV6-6	TRBJ2-7	TRBD1	once	CASSRQGAGYEQYF	TGTGCCAGCAGCCGACAGGGGGCGGGGTACGAGCAGTACTTC
TRBV6-6	TRBJ2-1	NA	NA	CASIPPGSYNEQFF	TGTGCCAGCATCCCACCCGGGAGTTACAATGAGCAGTTCTTC
TRBV6-4	TRBJ2-3	TRBD2	NA	CASSERETDTQYF	TGTGCCAGCAGTGAGCGGGAGACAGATACGCAGTATTTT
TRBV2	TRBJ2-7	NA	NA	CASSGFLGEQYF	TGTGCCAGCAGTGGGTTCCTGGGAGAGCAGTACTTC